This TCR beta chain is drawn from a study of radiation and T cells in renal cell carcinoma. CDR1 and CDR2 from the germline V gene are KGHSH and LQKENI. The CDR3 has 14 residues. V gave up 0 bases and J gave up 5 bases, with 10 bases separating them. Comments on this clone: Antigen specificity is unknown.

Time point meaning: blood 2 weeks post-SBRT. Stated treatment: 15 Gy SBRT to primary tumor, nephrectomy 4 weeks later. The patient's renal cell carcinoma had clear cell pathology. Assay: immunoSEQ multiplex PCR; the TCRdb copy retains only in-frame clones and omits some. The repertoire holds around 60,000 clones, with around 76% as singletons. Findings and limits, study-wide: In blood, top tumor clones expanded by 2 weeks, shrinking by 4.

The V and J genes are TRBV18 and TRBJ1-2; TRBD1 might be the D (5 bases). The source is a man between 60 and 70 years old with renal cell carcinoma. This material consisted of blood, taken from a patient whose treatment included radiotherapy and nephrectomy. CDR3 nucleotide sequence: TGTGCCAGCTCACCACCCGGCAGGGAGTATGGCTACACCTTC. It is translated as CASSPPGREYGYTF.